There are many counts of the clone carrying this T cell receptor (beta chain). TCRdb reanalysed the RT-PCR reads using MiXCR and keeps one entry per CDR3 protein. The table has roughly 190,000 distinct CDR3 sequences, around two fifths seen once; the top ten hold 33%. V was pared by 1 base and J by 8 bases, with 7 bases of the junction left unmatched. The CDR3 is 14 residues long. CDR1 MGHRA and CDR2 YSYEKL come from the germline V gene. The data derive from a study of patients and donors after allogeneic stem cell transplantation. Sequencing was performed on blood, either unsorted or a sorted T cell fraction (not recorded which). The gene calls are TRBV4-1 and TRBJ1-1, with 7 bases that match TRBD1. This clonotype was sampled from a human donor who was either an allogeneic HSCT recipient or a stem cell or donor lymphocyte infusion donor (not recorded which). It is not recorded whose cells these are; they may come from a transplant donor. The CDR3 is CASSQGQGYSEAFF. The CDR3 bases are TGCGCCAGCAGCCAAGGACAGGGATATTCGGAAGCTTTCTTT.